Listed below are T cell receptor beta chains from one sample, sequenced in a study of blood T cell repertoires in COVID-19. Using immunoSEQ multiplex PCR, the repertoire was profiled, and TCRdb retains in-frame clones only, with some absent. Of approximately 220,000 clones listed, roughly 89% are singletons. Sequences were obtained from PBMCs or T cells enriched from blood (not recorded which). These receptors originate from a woman younger than 45 with acute COVID-19. The CDR3 runs from the conserved cysteine through the conserved F or W. The D gene is left open where the match is weak. Not every row has a clone size; where given, it reads once, few, many or a size class.

abundance | j_gene | d_gene | v_gene | CDR3nt | CDR3aa
NA | TRBJ1-2 | TRBD1 | TRBV30 | TGTGCCTGGCGGAACAGGGGAGGCTACACCTTC | CAWRNRGGYTF
NA | TRBJ2-5 | TRBD2 | TRBV4-1 | TGCGCCAGCAGCCAAGAACGGGGGGGCCACGAGACCCAGTACTTC | CASSQERGGHETQYF
NA | TRBJ2-3 | TRBD2 | TRBV3-1/TRBV3-2 | TGTGCCAGCAGCCCCCCTCTGGCGGGGGGGCTAGATACGCAGTATTTT | CASSPPLAGGLDTQYF
NA | TRBJ1-5 | NA | TRBV6-1 | TGTGCCAGCAGTGAAGTAGAAGATCAGCCCCAGCATTTT | CASSEVEDQPQHF
NA | TRBJ2-5 | TRBD2 | TRBV2 | TGTGCCAGCAGGGGGACTAGCTGGGTGGCGACCCAGTACTTC | CASRGTSWVATQYF
NA | TRBJ1-6 | TRBD1 | TRBV6-5 | TGTGCCAGCAGTTTAACTCCAGGGGGCCCTAAATCACCCCTCCACTTT | CASSLTPGGPKSPLHF
NA | TRBJ1-3 | NA | TRBV5-1 | TGCGCCAGCAGGGACAGATACTCTGGAAACACCATATATTTT | CASRDRYSGNTIYF
NA | TRBJ1-2 | NA | TRBV2 | TGTGCCAGCATTTCACAGATAGCTAACTATGGCTACACCTTC | CASISQIANYGYTF
NA | TRBJ2-7 | NA | TRBV7-9 | TGTGCCAGCATGGGTGGGCAGTCGTACGAGCAGTACTTC | CASMGGQSYEQYF
NA | TRBJ1-2 | NA | TRBV25-1 | TGTGCCAGCAGTGAATTGGGGGACCCAGGGGATGGCTACACCTTC | CASSELGDPGDGYTF
NA | TRBJ1-6 | NA | TRBV5-1 | TGCGCCAGCAGCTTCGACGGAGGCCCCCTCCACTTT | CASSFDGGPLHF
NA | TRBJ1-2 | NA | TRBV7-2 | TGTGCCAGCAGCTCACAGGGATCTTGCACCTTC | CASSSQGSCTF
NA | TRBJ1-4 | TRBD1 | TRBV19 | TGTGCCAGTAGTATCCGGGGACAGATTAATGAAAAACTGTTTTTT | CASSIRGQINEKLFF
NA | TRBJ2-3 | NA | TRBV7-9 | TGTGCCAGCAGGGCGGGGGCGGCAGATACGCAGTATTTT | CASRAGAADTQYF
NA | TRBJ1-1 | NA | TRBV7-9 | TGTGCCAGCAGCTCCCCATTGAACACTGAAGCTTTCTTT | CASSSPLNTEAFF
NA | TRBJ2-3 | TRBD2 | TRBV5-4 | TGTGCCAGCACCCTCACTAGCGGGGGCACAGATACGCAGTATTTT | CASTLTSGGTDTQYF
NA | TRBJ2-3 | NA | TRBV6-2/TRBV6-3 | TGTGCCAGCAGTCGGACATTTGGCACAGATACGCAGTATTTT | CASSRTFGTDTQYF
NA | TRBJ2-7 | TRBD1 | TRBV2 | TGTGCCAGCAGTGAAGCTCGGACAGGGTCGGACTACGAGCAGTACTTC | CASSEARTGSDYEQYF
NA | TRBJ1-4 | NA | TRBV11-2 | TGTGCCAGCAGCTTAGTCAGCGGGGTAAAACTGTTTTTT | CASSLVSGVKLFF
NA | TRBJ2-7 | NA | TRBV15 | TGTGCCACCAGCAGAGCTACGGACAGTTTTAGTTCCTACGAGCAGTACTTC | CATSRATDSFSSYEQYF
once | TRBJ2-3 | TRBD2 | TRBV27 | TGTGCCAGCAGTTCCCCGGGGACTAGCGGGGGTGTAGATACGCAGTATTTT | CASSSPGTSGGVDTQYF
NA | TRBJ2-2 | NA | TRBV19 | TGTGCCAGTAGTATAGGACTCAACACCGGGGAGCTGTTTTTT | CASSIGLNTGELFF
NA | TRBJ2-3 | NA | TRBV10-3 | TGTGCCATCAGTGGACACCCCTCGGATACGCAGTATTTT | CAISGHPSDTQYF
NA | TRBJ2-5 | TRBD2 | TRBV6-5 | TGTGCCAGCAGTTACTTTCTAGCGGACAACCAAGAGACCCAGTACTTC | CASSYFLADNQETQYF
NA | TRBJ2-3 | TRBD2 | TRBV10-3 | TGTGCCATCAGTGAGTCTAAAATAGCGGGGGGGCCTGCGCAGTATTTT | CAISESKIAGGPAQYF
NA | TRBJ2-7 | NA | TRBV6-5 | TGTGCCAGCGGGATAGGGGACTCCTACGAGCAGTACTTC | CASGIGDSYEQYF
NA | TRBJ1-2 | TRBD1 | TRBV7-9 | TGTGCCAGCAGCGTTCCGGGACAGTACTATGGCTACACCTTC | CASSVPGQYYGYTF
NA | TRBJ2-2 | TRBD1 | TRBV7-8 | TGTGCCAGCAGCGCCTGGACAGGGGGCGTCACCGGGGAGCTGTTTTTT | CASSAWTGGVTGELFF
once | TRBJ1-1 | NA | TRBV9 | TGTGCCAGCAGCCCCAGCGGGGGTGACACTGAAGCTTTCTTT | CASSPSGGDTEAFF
NA | TRBJ2-4 | NA | TRBV18 | TGTGCCAGCTCCCCTGCGGGACAGTTAAAAAACATTCAGTACTTC | CASSPAGQLKNIQYF
few | TRBJ1-5 | TRBD1 | TRBV5-4 | TGTGCCAGCAGCCCTGGGACAGGGAGCAATCAGCCCCAGCATTTT | CASSPGTGSNQPQHF
once | TRBJ1-1 | NA | TRBV7-6 | TGTGCCAGCAGCCTGGCGGGTGGACAGACTTCTGAAGCTTTCTTT | CASSLAGGQTSEAFF
NA | TRBJ1-4 | TRBD1 | TRBV12-5 | TGTGCTAGTGCCATGGGGGACAGGGGGCATTTAGCTGAAAAACTGTTTTTT | CASAMGDRGHLAEKLFF
NA | TRBJ1-1 | NA | TRBV5-1 | TGCGCCAGCAGCTTGGAGGGGTCGGGAGCTTTCTTT | CASSLEGSGAFF
NA | TRBJ1-6 | NA | TRBV7-9 | TGTGCCAGCAGCTACACAGGAGATCTCTATAATTCACCCCTCCACTTT | CASSYTGDLYNSPLHF
NA | TRBJ1-1 | NA | TRBV7-2 | TGTGCCAGCAGCTTAGCCTTCCAGGGGGAAGCTTTCTTT | CASSLAFQGEAFF
NA | TRBJ1-4 | NA | TRBV5-5 | TGTGCCAGCAGCTTGAAAGTAGAGACAGCGACTGAAAAACTGTTTTTT | CASSLKVETATEKLFF
NA | TRBJ1-2 | NA | TRBV5-4 | TGTGCCAGCAGCTTGACCTGGCGGTCGGGCTACACCTTC | CASSLTWRSGYTF
NA | TRBJ1-5 | NA | TRBV6-5 | TGTGCCAGCAGAAAAAGATGGGAGAATCAGCCCCAGCATTTT | CASRKRWENQPQHF
NA | TRBJ1-2 | NA | TRBV29-1 | TGCAGCGTTGAAGGAGAAATCTATGGCTACACCTTC | CSVEGEIYGYTF
once | TRBJ1-4 | NA | TRBV21-1 | TGTGCCAGCAGCCGGTACAGGGGAGCTAATGAAAAACTGTTTTTT | CASSRYRGANEKLFF
NA | TRBJ1-4 | TRBD1 | TRBV6-4 | TGTGCCAGCAGTTACAGGGGGAGAAATGAAAAACTGTTTTTT | CASSYRGRNEKLFF
NA | TRBJ1-4 | TRBD1 | TRBV7-7 | TGTGCTAGCAGCATGGGACAGGCAACTAATGAAAAACTGTTTTTT | CASSMGQATNEKLFF
few | TRBJ2-7 | TRBD2 | TRBV6-2/TRBV6-3 | TGTGCCAGCAGTTACTCGGCTAGCGGGGGGCTCCAGTGGAGCGAGCAGTACTTC | CASSYSASGGLQWSEQYF
NA | TRBJ2-7 | NA | TRBV13 | TGTGCCAGCAGCTTCTTGAGCCCCTACGAGCAGTACTTC | CASSFLSPYEQYF
NA | TRBJ2-5 | NA | TRBV6-5 | TGTGCCAGCAGTTATGAGAGGACTTCACAAGAGACCCAGTACTTC | CASSYERTSQETQYF
NA | TRBJ1-1 | NA | TRBV2 | TGTGCCAGCAGTGATCCGGACAGAGTTAACACTGAAGCTTTCTTT | CASSDPDRVNTEAFF
NA | TRBJ1-5 | NA | TRBV6-1 | TGTGCCAGCAGTGAACCCGATCAGCCCCAGCATTTT | CASSEPDQPQHF
few | TRBJ1-2 | NA | TRBV2 | TGTGCCAGCAGTGTACGGGAAGGCGGCTATGGCTACACCTTC | CASSVREGGYGYTF
NA | TRBJ1-2 | NA | TRBV14 | TGTGCCAGCAGCCTTGGGCCCGACTATGGCTACACCTTC | CASSLGPDYGYTF
NA | TRBJ2-5 | NA | TRBV5-1 | TGCGCCAGCAGCTCCCCTAGCGAAGGGGATCAAGAGACCCAGTACTTC | CASSSPSEGDQETQYF
NA | TRBJ1-4 | NA | TRBV7-2 | TGTGCCAGCAGCTTAGCTCGGAATGAAAAACTGTTTTTT | CASSLARNEKLFF
once | TRBJ2-3 | TRBD2 | TRBV11-2 | TGTGCCAGCAGCTTTACTAGCGGGGGGGCCAGTACAGATACGCAGTATTTT | CASSFTSGGASTDTQYF